This TCR beta chain was captured in a study of blood T cell repertoires in COVID-19. Study context: Collection of acute and convalescent COVID-19 samples took place in the United States, Italy and Spain. In each case, the material was cDNA or gDNA derived from T cells, B-cell-depleted T cells, or PBMCs.

Enrollment of patients from Seattle took place during active infection, with longitudinal follow-up. In the authors' workflow: Cell counts per sample came from amplifying reference gene primers. Data came from immunoSEQ multiplex PCR; TCRdb stores just in-frame clones and leaves some out. V and J calls and clone size follow that table, whereas D and trimming were derived from the DNA. The table has about 130,000 clones, about 76% seen once. Germline V gene sequence: CDR1 MGHDK, CDR2 SYGVNS. Germline trimming cut 1 base from V and 6 bases from J; bases unmatched to any gene: 1. The CDR3 sequence is 14 residues long.

The rearrangement links TRBV25-1 to TRBJ1-4, with 8 nucleotides matching TRBD1. Sequenced material: peripheral blood. The sequence derives from a woman between 65 and 79 years old with COVID-19, enrolled during active disease. CDR3 sequence reads: CASSEWTGHEKLFF. CDR3 DNA: TGTGCCAGCAGTGAATGGACAGGGCATGAAAAACTGTTTTTT.